This TCR beta chain was profiled in a study of cytomegalovirus exposure and HLA in healthy donors. PCR was performed using 60 Vbeta and 13 Jbeta primers. Data came from immunoSEQ multiplex PCR; TCRdb stores just in-frame clones and leaves some out. The sample comprises 180,000 or so clones, 70% to 90% of which are singletons, and approximately 8.5% rests with the top ten. CDR1 is SGHRS, CDR2 YFSETQ, per germline. The CDR3 covers 14 residues. V shed 0 bases, J shed 6 bases, and the junction held 5 bases outside the gene matches. The source is a young man in good health and CMV-seropositive. Sequencing was carried out using PBMCs. This sequence joins TRBV5-1 and TRBJ2-7; 8 nucleotides match TRBD1. CDR3 bases: TGCGCCAGCAGCTTGGCAGGGGGCGCGGGCGAGCAGTACTTC. This sequence encodes CASSLAGGAGEQYF.